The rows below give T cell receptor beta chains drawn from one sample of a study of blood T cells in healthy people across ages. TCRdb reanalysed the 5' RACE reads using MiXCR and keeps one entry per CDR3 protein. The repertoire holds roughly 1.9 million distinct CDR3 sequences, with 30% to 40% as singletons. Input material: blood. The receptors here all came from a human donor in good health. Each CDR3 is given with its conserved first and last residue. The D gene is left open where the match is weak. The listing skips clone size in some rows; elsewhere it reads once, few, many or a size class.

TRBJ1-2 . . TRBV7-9 TGTGCCAGCAGCCCTTACGGATCCTATGGCTACACCTTC CASSPYGSYGYTF
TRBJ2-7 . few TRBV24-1 TGTGCCACCAGTGACAACGGTAGGGCAGGGGTCGACTACGAGCAGTACTTC CATSDNGRAGVDYEQYF
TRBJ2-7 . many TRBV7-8 TGTGCCAGCAGCTTAAACCGGGACGGACTCTACGAGCAGTACTTC CASSLNRDGLYEQYF
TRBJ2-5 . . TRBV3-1 TGTGCCAGCAGCCTCAGTATGGACGGTGGGGAGACCCAGTACTTC CASSLSMDGGETQYF
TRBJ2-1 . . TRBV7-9 TGTGCCAGCGAAAACGGGAATGAGCAGTTCTTC CASENGNEQFF
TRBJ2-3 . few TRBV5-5 TGTGCCAGCAACCGGGCGCACACAGATACGCAGTATTTT CASNRAHTDTQYF
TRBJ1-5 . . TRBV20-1 TGCAGTGCTTTCGGACCCGGCCAGCATAGCAATCAGCCCCAGCATTTT CSAFGPGQHSNQPQHF
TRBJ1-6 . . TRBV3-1 TGTGCCAGCAGGCAGTATAATTCACCCCTCCACTTT CASRQYNSPLHF
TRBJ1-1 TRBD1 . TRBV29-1 TGCAGCGGGGAGTGGACAGGGAACACTGAAGCTTTCTTT CSGEWTGNTEAFF
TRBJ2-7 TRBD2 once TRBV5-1 TGCGCCAGCAGCGTCCTAGCGGGGCGCTACGAGCAGTACTTC CASSVLAGRYEQYF
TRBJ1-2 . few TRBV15 TGTGCCACCAGCACTATGGACGGGGGGCTTGTGGGTGGCTACACCTTC CATSTMDGGLVGGYTF
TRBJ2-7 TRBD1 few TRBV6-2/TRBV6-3 TGTGCCAGCACCCAGGGGGCACGTTACGAGCAGTACTTC CASTQGARYEQYF
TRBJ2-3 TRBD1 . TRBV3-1 TGTGCCAGCAGCCAAGTCCCCGGGACAGGGCTAATTCGTACGCAGTATTTT CASSQVPGTGLIRTQYF
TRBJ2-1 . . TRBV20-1 TGCAGTGCTAGAGATCATCAGCGACGGAATGAGCAGTTCTTC CSARDHQRRNEQFF
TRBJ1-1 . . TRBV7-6 TGTGCCAGCAGCCTTCCTTCCGCAGGGGTAAGGACTGAAGCTTTCTTT CASSLPSAGVRTEAFF
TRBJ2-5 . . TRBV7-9 TGTGCCAGCATCCCCGGATGGCAAGAGACCCAGTACTTC CASIPGWQETQYF
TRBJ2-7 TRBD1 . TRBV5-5 TGTGCCAGCAGCCCAAATCCGGGACAGGGCCTCGAGCAGTACTTC CASSPNPGQGLEQYF
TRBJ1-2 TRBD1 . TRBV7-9 TGTGCCAGCAAACGGACAGGGGACCTCTATGGCTACACCTTC CASKRTGDLYGYTF
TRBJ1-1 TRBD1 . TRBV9 TGTGCCAGCAGCCCGCAGACAGGGAGTTACACTGAAGCTTTCTTT CASSPQTGSYTEAFF
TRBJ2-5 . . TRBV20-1 TGCAGTGCCACGGGGGCAGAGGAGACCCAGTACTTC CSATGAEETQYF
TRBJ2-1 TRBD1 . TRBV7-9 TGTGCCAGCAGCAATGCCACTTACCGGGACAGGGGCTACAATGAGCAGTTCTTC CASSNATYRDRGYNEQFF
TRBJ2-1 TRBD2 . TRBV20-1 TGCAGTGCTACAGTAGCGGGCTATAGCAATGAGCAGTTCTTC CSATVAGYSNEQFF
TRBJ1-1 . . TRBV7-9 TGTGCCAGCAGCTTAGGCGGACATCCGAACACTGAAGCTTTCTTT CASSLGGHPNTEAFF
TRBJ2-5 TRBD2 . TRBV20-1 TGCAGTGCTAGAGATCCTAGCGGGGTGGGTATTCAGTACTTC CSARDPSGVGIQYF
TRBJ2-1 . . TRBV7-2 TGTGCCAGCAGCCTACCGGCGGTTCTCTACAATGAGCAGTTCTTC CASSLPAVLYNEQFF
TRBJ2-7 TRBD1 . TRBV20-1 TGCAGTGCTAGAGGCAGCAGGGGGCGGACCGAGCAGTACTTC CSARGSRGRTEQYF
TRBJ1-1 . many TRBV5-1 TGTGCCAGCAGCCCGGGACCGAACACTGAAGCTTTCTTT CASSPGPNTEAFF
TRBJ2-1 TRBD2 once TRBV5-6 TGTGCCAGCAGCCTTGGAGCTAGCGGGGGCCCCAATGAGCAGTTCTTC CASSLGASGGPNEQFF
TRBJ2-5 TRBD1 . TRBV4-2 TGTGCCAGCAGCCAAAAACGGACAGGGGAAGGAGAGACCCAGTACTTC CASSQKRTGEGETQYF
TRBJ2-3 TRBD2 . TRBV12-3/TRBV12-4 TGTGCCAGCAGTTTTGGGGGGGGGATCGCAGATACGCAGTATTTT CASSFGGGIADTQYF
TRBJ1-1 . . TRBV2 TGTGCCAGCAGGACGGTGCTGAACACTGAAGCTTTCTTT CASRTVLNTEAFF
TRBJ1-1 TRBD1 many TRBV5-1 TGCGCCAGCAGCCCGACAGGGACTGAAGCTTTCTTT CASSPTGTEAFF
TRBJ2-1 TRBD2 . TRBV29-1 TGCAGCGTAGGCACTAGCGGGGGGGTCAATGAGCAGTTCTTC CSVGTSGGVNEQFF
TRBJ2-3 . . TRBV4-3 TGCGCCAGCAGCCAAGCTGTCCGGGATACGCAGTATTTT CASSQAVRDTQYF
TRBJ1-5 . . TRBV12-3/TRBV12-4 TGTGCCAGCAGCCCCAAATCAGGGGTTCGAAGCAATCAGCCCCAGCATTTT CASSPKSGVRSNQPQHF
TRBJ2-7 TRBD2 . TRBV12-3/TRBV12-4 TGTGCCAGCAGTTTGACTGGCGGGGGGGCGTTAGAGCAGTACTTC CASSLTGGGALEQYF
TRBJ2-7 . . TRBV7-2 TGTGCCAGCAGCTTAATGAGTGGGGGGTCGTTGTACGAGCAGTACTTC CASSLMSGGSLYEQYF
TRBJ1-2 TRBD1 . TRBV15 TGTGCCACCAGCACCCCGGGACAGGGGGCGGCAAACTATGGCTACACCTTC CATSTPGQGAANYGYTF
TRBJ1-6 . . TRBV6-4 TGTGCCAGCAGTGAGTCGAGTGGATCACCCCTCCACTTT CASSESSGSPLHF
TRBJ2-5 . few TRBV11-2 TGTGCCAGCAGCTCCGTCCCCGACTATTGGGAGACCCAGTACTTC CASSSVPDYWETQYF
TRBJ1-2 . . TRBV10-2 TGCGCCAACAGTGAAAGTTGGTCCAACGGCTACACCTTC CANSESWSNGYTF
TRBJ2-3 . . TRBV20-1 TGCAGTGCTCCCCCAGGCTTATCGACAAACCTGAATACGCAGTATTTT CSAPPGLSTNLNTQYF
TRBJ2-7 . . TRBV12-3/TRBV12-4 TGTGCCAGCAGTTCAGGGCGATGGGCTTACGAGCAGTACTTC CASSSGRWAYEQYF
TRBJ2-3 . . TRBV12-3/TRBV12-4 TGTGCCAGTAGTTTAAGGAGGGGGGGCGGAGCAGATACGGAGTATTTT CASSLRRGGGADTEYF
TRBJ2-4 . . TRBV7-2 TGTGCCAGCAGCTTTAGTAGGTCAGGAAACATTCAGTACTTC CASSFSRSGNIQYF
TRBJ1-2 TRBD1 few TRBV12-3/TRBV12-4 TGTGCCAGCAGCCCCTCAAGTGGGACAGGGAACTATGGCTACACCTTC CASSPSSGTGNYGYTF
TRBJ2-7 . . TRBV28 TGTGCCAGCAGTTTTTACAGGGTACCCTACGAGCAGTACTTC CASSFYRVPYEQYF
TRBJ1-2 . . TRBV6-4 TGTGCCAGCAGTGACTCGGGCAGTGATGGCTACACCTTC CASSDSGSDGYTF
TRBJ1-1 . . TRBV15 TGTGCCACCAGCGGCGAGGGGGGAGGGGTGAACACTGAAGCTTTCTTT CATSGEGGGVNTEAFF
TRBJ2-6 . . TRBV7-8 TGTGCCAGCAGTATATTAAGCTCTGGGGCCAACGTCCTGACTTTC CASSILSSGANVLTF
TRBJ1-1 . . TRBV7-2 TGTGCCAGCAGCTTAAGGGGACCGCAGGACACTGAAGCTTTCTTT CASSLRGPQDTEAFF
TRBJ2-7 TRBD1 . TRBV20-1 TGCAGTGCTAGATCAATGGAAGGACAGGACCCCTACGAGCAGTACTTC CSARSMEGQDPYEQYF
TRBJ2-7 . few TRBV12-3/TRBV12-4 TGTGCCAGCAGTTTACACCCAGGGTTTGACTACGAGCAGTACTTC CASSLHPGFDYEQYF
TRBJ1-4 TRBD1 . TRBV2 TGTGCCAGCAGCCAACTACAGGGGGTACCTAATGAAAAACTGTTTTTT CASSQLQGVPNEKLFF
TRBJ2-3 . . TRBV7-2 TGTGCCAGCAGCTCAGAAAGAGCCGCCCTACACCCGACGCAGTATTTT CASSSERAALHPTQYF
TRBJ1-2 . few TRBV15 TGTGCCACCAGCAGACCCGGCACGGGGAACTATGGCTACACCTTC CATSRPGTGNYGYTF
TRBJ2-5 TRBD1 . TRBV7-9 TGTGCCAGCAGCTCGCCGGGACAGGAGATACAAGAGACCCAGTACTTC CASSSPGQEIQETQYF